This TCR beta chain was sequenced during a study of chemoradiotherapy in HPV16-positive cancers. At the level of the study: Functional T-cell assays on two HPV16-positive patients' cells defined candidate HPV-specific clones and common TCR motifs.

Broader study findings: Non-HPV-specific T cells did not expand in tumors during treatment, whereas candidate HPV-specific clones and E7-related motifs did.

The method was immunoSEQ multiplex PCR; TCRdb's version includes in-frame clones alone and lacks a portion of them. The sample records more than 9,000 clones, 70% to 80% being singletons. The germline V gene encodes CDR1 SGHTA and CDR2 FQGNSA. This CDR3 has 11 amino acids. V lost 6 bases and J 9 bases, leaving 9 bases between the germline ends. This clone has only a few counts. Its specificity is not known. The receptor comes from a human donor with HPV-associated anogenital cancer. The V and J genes are TRBV7-2 and TRBJ2-1, with D maybe TRBD1 (6 bases). The material was obtained from a patient who underwent chemoradiotherapy. CDR3 DNA sequence: TGTGCCAGCAGTCTAGGGGGTGAGCAGTTCTTC. It specifies CASSLGGEQFF.